The 13 T cell receptor beta chains reported below all come from one sample, sequenced in a study of read filtering for tumor transcriptome and immune sequencing. This library used approximately 370 ng RNA and molecular barcoded adaptors spanning alpha/delta and beta/gamma chains. Each CDR3 protein is one row after TCRdb ran MiXCR on the reads. The table has over 25,000 distinct CDR3 sequences, approximately 15% seen once. Input material: a population of CD138-negative cells sorted from bone marrow. The receptors were sampled from a donor at least 40 years old with multiple myeloma.

This clonotype was detected only a few times. With only one base between it and a far larger clone, this is likely a read error. J is TRBJ2-1 and V is TRBV6-2 or TRBV6-3, with D tentatively TRBD2 (5 bases). The CDR3 runs to 12 residues. Germline V gene sequence: CDR1 MNHEY, CDR2 SVGEGT. Trimming shortened V by 6 bases and J by 14 bases, and 17 bases separated the two germline ends. CDR3 amino acids: CASSEGLGHEFF. The CDR3 DNA sequence: TGTGCCAGCAGCGAAGGACTTGGCCACGAGTTCTTC.

This clonotype appeared many times. The V and J genes are TRBV5-1 and TRBJ1-1; a possible D gene is TRBD1 (6 bases). The germline V and J ends were trimmed by 0 bases and 1 base, with 10 bases remaining between them. CDR3 length equals 15 residues. The germline CDR1 and CDR2 sequences are SGHRS and YFSETQ. CDR3 coding DNA: TGCGCCAGCAGCTTGGCTGGGGGCGGGAACACTGAAGCTTTCTTT. Amino acid sequence: CASSLAGGGNTEAFF.

Note on this clonotype: This likely stems from a read error, as it lies one base from a far larger clone. The genes are TRBV7-6 and TRBJ2-1; a possible D gene is TRBD1 (6 bases). The length of the CDR3 is 19 residues. The V and J ends lost 5 bases and 5 bases respectively, with 28 bases between them. Germline V gene data show CDR1 as SGHVS and CDR2 as FNYEAQ. In DNA form, the CDR3 reads TGTGCCAGCAGCCACGGGCTTCCGCGGACAGTGTTAGCCCACAATGAGCAGTTCTTC. Its translation is CASSHGLPRTVLAHNEQFF.

This clonotype was detected once. This rearrangement joins TRBV29-1 to TRBJ1-1, with D possibly matching TRBD1 (6 bases). V shed 6 bases and J shed 4 bases, with 18 bases lying between them. This CDR3 is 14 amino acids long. Germline-derived CDR1 and CDR2 are SQVTM and ANQGSEA. CDR3 amino acids: CSVLPGTMGTEAFF. CDR3 coding DNA: TGCAGCGTCCTTCCCGGGACAATGGGCACTGAAGCTTTCTTT.

This clonotype came up many times. V gene TRBV28 combines with J gene TRBJ2-7, with 7 bases that match TRBD1. CDR1 and CDR2 from the germline V gene are MDHEN and SYDVKM. Trimming took 5 bases from V and 0 from J; bases not matched to a gene: 19. The CDR3 runs to 19 residues. The CDR3 DNA sequence: TGTGCCAGCAGTATCGGGACAGCCACCCACCGGGGTCTCTCCTACGAGCAGTACTTC. Translation gives CASSIGTATHRGLSYEQYF.

Many counts were recorded for this clonotype. This rearrangement joins TRBV6-5 to TRBJ2-3; possible D gene TRBD1, 5 bases. The ends were cut back, 1 base at V and 3 bases at J, with 14 bases in the middle. Per the germline V gene, CDR1 is MNHEY and CDR2 is SVGAGI. The CDR3 runs to 16 residues. The CDR3, as DNA: TGTGCCAGCAGTTACTACCCCCAGGGTAAAACAGATACGCAGTATTTT. Translation: CASSYYPQGKTDTQYF.

Remarks on this clonotype: A far larger clone differs by one base, so this is likely a read error. V is TRBV6-1 and J is TRBJ2-1; 8 nucleotides agree with TRBD2. The germline V gene encodes CDR1 MNHNS and CDR2 SASEGT. V lost 5 bases to trimming and J lost 6 bases; unmatched junction nucleotides: 12. CDR3 length: 16 residues. The CDR3 loop is CASSYRSSGWGNEQFF. DNA of the CDR3: TGTGCCAGCAGTTACCGTTCTAGCGGGTGGGGCAATGAGCAGTTCTTC.

The rearrangement uses TRBV4-1 and TRBJ2-1; possible D gene TRBD2, 5 bases. There are 16 residues in the CDR3. Trimming cost V 2 bases and J 6 bases, with 17 bases left between them. CDR1 and CDR2 from the germline V gene are MGHRA and YSYEKL. The CDR3 bases are TGCGCCAGCAGCCAATACCGAGGAGCGGCAAGCAATGAGCAGTTCTTC. Amino acids: CASSQYRGAASNEQFF.

This clonotype was picked up many times. This chain joins TRBV14 and TRBJ2-1; 9 bases fit TRBD2. Germline V gene lookup returns CDR1 SGHDN and CDR2 FVKESK. The CDR3 has 15 residues. V lost 6 bases to trimming and J lost 3 bases; unmatched junction nucleotides: 6. CDR3 residues: CASRRSGRIYNEQFF. In DNA, the CDR3 is TGTGCCAGCAGGCGGAGCGGGAGGATCTACAATGAGCAGTTCTTC.

This clonotype occurred a few times. The rearrangement uses TRBV29-1 and TRBJ2-1, with 9 nucleotides matching TRBD2. CDR3 size: 14 residues. Germline values: CDR1 SQVTM, CDR2 ANQGSEA. Trimming took 6 bases from V and 8 from J; bases not matched to a gene: 11. CDR3 loop: CSVRLGLALDEQFF. The CDR3 region has the DNA TGCAGCGTCCGATTGGGACTAGCTCTCGATGAGCAGTTCTTC.

In this sample, this clonotype turned up many times. The chain uses TRBV29-1 and TRBJ2-1, with TRBD1 matching 8 bases. V lost 7 bases, J lost 2 bases, and 7 bases stayed unmatched. Germline CDR1 is SQVTM and CDR2 is ANQGSEA. The CDR3 extends over 14 amino acids. The CDR3 coding sequence is TGCAGCGGAGACAGGGGTAGCGCCTACAATGAGCAGTTCTTC. It translates to CSGDRGSAYNEQFF.

This clonotype came up many times. V and J are TRBV28 and TRBJ1-4; maybe TRBD1 (5 bases). The V end lost 5 bases, the J end lost 10 bases, and 20 bases lay between the germline ends. The germline gives CDR1 MDHEN, CDR2 SYDVKM. The CDR3 has 15 amino acids. This CDR3 reads CASSPADGGEAKLFF. CDR3 DNA sequence: TGTGCCAGCAGTCCCGCCGATGGGGGTGAAGCAAAACTGTTTTTT.

Note on this clonotype: An end of the junction differs from the germline gene, which may be a read error. This chain connects TRBV29-1 to TRBJ2-1; D may be TRBD2 (6 bases). The CDR3 covers 16 residues. Germline CDR1 reads SQVTM; CDR2 reads ANQGSEA. CDR3 sequence reads: CGVALIAEGVKNEQFF. The CDR3 region has the DNA TGCGGCGTCGCCCTGATAGCGGAAGGAGTTAAAAATGAGCAGTTCTTC.